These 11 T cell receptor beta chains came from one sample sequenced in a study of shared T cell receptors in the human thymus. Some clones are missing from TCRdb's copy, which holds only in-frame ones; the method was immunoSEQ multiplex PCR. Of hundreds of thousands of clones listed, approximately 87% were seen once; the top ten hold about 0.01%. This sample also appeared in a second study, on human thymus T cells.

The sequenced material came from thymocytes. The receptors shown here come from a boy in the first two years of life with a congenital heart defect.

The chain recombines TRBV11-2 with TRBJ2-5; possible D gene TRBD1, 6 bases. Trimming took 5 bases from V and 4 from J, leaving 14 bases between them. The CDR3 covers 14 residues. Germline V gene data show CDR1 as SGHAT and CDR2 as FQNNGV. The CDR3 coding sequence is TGTGCCAGCAGCCAACAGGGATGGGGAGAGACCCAGTACTTC. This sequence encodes CASSQQGWGETQYF.

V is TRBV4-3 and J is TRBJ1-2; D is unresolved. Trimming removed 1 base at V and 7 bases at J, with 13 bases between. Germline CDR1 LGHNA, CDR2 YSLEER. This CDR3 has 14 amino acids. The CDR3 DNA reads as TGCGCCAGCAGCCAAGCTCAAGAGCCCGTTGGCTACACCTTC. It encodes CASSQAQEPVGYTF.

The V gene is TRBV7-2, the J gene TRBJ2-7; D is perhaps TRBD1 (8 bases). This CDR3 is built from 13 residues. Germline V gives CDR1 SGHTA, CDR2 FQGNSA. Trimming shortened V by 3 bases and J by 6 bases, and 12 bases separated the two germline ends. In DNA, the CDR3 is TGTGCCAGCAGCTTGACAGGGGAGGGCGAGCAGTACTTC. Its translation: CASSLTGEGEQYF.

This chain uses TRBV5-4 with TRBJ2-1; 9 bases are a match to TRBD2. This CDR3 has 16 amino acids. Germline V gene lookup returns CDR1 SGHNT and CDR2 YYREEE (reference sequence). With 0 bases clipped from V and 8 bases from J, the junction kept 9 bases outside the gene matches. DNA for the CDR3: TGTGCCAGCAGCTTGGGTCCTGCGGGAGGGCCGGATGAGCAGTTCTTC. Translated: CASSLGPAGGPDEQFF.

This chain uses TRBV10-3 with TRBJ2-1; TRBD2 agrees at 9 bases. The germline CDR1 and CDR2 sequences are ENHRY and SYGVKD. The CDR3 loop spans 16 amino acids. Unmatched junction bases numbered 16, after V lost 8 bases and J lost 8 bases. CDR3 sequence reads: CAIGPRLASGTDEQFF. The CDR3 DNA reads TGTGCCATCGGCCCCCGGTTGGCTAGCGGGACCGATGAGCAGTTCTTC.

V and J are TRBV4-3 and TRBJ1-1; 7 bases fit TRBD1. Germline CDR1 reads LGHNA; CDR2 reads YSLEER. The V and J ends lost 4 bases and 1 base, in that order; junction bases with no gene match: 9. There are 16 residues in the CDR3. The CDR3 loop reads CASSPRVRTGNTEAFF. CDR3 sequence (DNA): TGCGCCAGCAGCCCCCGCGTGCGGACAGGGAACACTGAAGCTTTCTTT.

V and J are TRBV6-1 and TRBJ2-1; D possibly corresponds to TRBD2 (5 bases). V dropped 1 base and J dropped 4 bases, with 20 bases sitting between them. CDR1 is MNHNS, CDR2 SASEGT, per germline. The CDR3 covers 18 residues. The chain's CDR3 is CASSEVGAPKLTYNEQFF. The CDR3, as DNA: TGTGCCAGCAGTGAAGTGGGAGCCCCGAAACTCACTTACAATGAGCAGTTCTTC.

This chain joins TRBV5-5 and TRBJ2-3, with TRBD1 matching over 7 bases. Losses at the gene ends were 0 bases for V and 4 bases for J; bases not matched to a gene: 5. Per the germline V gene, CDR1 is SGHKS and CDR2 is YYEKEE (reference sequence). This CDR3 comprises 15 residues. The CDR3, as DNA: TGTGCCAGCAGCTTGGGAGGGGGCGCCCCAGATACGCAGTATTTT. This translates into CASSLGGGAPDTQYF.

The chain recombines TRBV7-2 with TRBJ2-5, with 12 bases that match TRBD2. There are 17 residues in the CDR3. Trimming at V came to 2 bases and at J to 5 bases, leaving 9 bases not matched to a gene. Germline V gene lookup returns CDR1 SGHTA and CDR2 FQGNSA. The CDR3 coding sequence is TGTGCCAGCAGCTTAATCACTAGCGGGAGGAGGAGGGAGACCCAGTACTTC. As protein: CASSLITSGRRRETQYF.

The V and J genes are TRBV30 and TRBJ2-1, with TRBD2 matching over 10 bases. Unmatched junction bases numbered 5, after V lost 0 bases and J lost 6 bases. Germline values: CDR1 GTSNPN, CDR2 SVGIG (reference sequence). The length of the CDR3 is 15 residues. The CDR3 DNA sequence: TGTGCCTGGAGTGTACTAAGCGGGAGGGCCAATGAGCAGTTCTTC. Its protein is CAWSVLSGRANEQFF.

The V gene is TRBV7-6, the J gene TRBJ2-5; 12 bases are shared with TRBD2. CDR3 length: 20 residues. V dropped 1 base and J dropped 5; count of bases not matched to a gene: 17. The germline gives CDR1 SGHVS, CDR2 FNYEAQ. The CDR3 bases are TGTGCCAGCAGCTTAGGAGGGGAGTCTAGCGGGAGGGCGGGTTGGGAGACCCAGTACTTC. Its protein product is CASSLGGESSGRAGWETQYF.